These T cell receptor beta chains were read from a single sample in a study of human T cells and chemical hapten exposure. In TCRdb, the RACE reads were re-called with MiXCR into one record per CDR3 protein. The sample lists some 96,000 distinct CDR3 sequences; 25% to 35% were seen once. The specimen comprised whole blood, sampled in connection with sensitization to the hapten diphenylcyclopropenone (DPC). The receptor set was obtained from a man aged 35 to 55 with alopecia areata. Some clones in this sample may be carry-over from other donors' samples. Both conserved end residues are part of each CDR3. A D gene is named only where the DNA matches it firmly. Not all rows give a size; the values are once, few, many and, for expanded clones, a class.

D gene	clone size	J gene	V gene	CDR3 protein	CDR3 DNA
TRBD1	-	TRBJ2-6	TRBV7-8	CASSSGGSGANVLTF	TGTGCCAGCAGCTCAGGGGGTTCTGGGGCCAACGTCCTGACTTTC
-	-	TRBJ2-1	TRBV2	CASTMDGYSYNEQFF	TGTGCCAGCACGATGGACGGCTACTCCTACAATGAGCAGTTCTTC
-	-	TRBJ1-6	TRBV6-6	CASSNPGPLHF	TGTGCCAGCAGTAACCCAGGGCCCCTCCACTTT
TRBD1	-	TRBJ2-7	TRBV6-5	CASSLTGTATNEQYF	TGTGCCAGCAGCCTCACCGGGACAGCTACGAACGAGCAGTACTTC
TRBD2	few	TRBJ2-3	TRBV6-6	CASSYPSSGGGPKDTQYF	TGTGCCAGCAGTTACCCTAGCTCGGGGGGAGGGCCTAAAGATACGCAGTATTTT
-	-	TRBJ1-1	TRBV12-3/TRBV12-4	CASGRGLNTEAFF	TGTGCCAGCGGGAGGGGCTTGAACACTGAAGCTTTCTTT
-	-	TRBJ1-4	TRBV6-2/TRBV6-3	CASSDVPAFGEKLFF	TGTGCCAGCAGTGATGTTCCTGCCTTTGGTGAAAAACTGTTTTTT
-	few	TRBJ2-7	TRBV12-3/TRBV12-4	CASSSPGSRYEQYF	TGTGCCAGCAGTTCCCCCGGGAGTCGGTACGAGCAGTACTTC
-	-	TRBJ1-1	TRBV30	CAWSTWGGSGTEAFF	TGTGCCTGGTCAACGTGGGGGGGTTCTGGCACTGAAGCTTTCTTT
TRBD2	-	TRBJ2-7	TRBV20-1	CSASSREAYEQYF	TGCAGTGCTAGTTCACGGGAGGCCTACGAGCAGTACTTC
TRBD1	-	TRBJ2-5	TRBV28	CASSPGQVQETQYF	TGTGCCAGCAGTCCGGGACAGGTCCAAGAGACCCAGTACTTC
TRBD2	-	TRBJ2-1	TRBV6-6	CASSHPRTSENEQFF	TGTGCCAGCAGTCATCCACGGACTAGCGAGAATGAGCAGTTCTTC
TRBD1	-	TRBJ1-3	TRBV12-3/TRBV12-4	CASSSLMGQNSGNTIYF	TGTGCCAGCAGTTCACTCATGGGACAGAACTCTGGAAACACCATATATTTT
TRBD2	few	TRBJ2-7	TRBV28	CASSFGVLAGGSYEQYF	TGTGCCAGCAGTTTCGGTGTCCTAGCGGGAGGGTCCTACGAGCAGTACTTC
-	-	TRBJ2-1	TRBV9	CASSGRLGEQFF	TGTGCCAGCAGTGGAAGGCTTGGTGAGCAGTTCTTC
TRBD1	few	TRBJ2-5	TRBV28	CASSWDRVHQETQYF	TGTGCCAGCAGCTGGGACAGGGTTCACCAAGAGACCCAGTACTTC
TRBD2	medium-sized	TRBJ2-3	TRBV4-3	CASSQDLAGGPDTQYF	TGCGCCAGCAGCCAAGACCTAGCGGGAGGGCCAGATACGCAGTATTTT
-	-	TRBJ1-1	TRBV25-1	CASSATGNTEAFF	TGTGCCAGCAGTGCGACAGGGAACACTGAAGCTTTCTTT
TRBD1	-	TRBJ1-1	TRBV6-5	CASRMTGWNTEAFF	TGTGCCAGCAGGATGACAGGGTGGAACACTGAAGCTTTCTTT
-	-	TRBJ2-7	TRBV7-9	CASSATGSSYEQYF	TGTGCCAGCAGTGCCACCGGGAGCTCCTACGAGCAGTACTTC
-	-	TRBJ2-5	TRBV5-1	CASRGGPQETQYF	TGCGCCAGCAGGGGTGGGCCCCAAGAGACCCAGTACTTC
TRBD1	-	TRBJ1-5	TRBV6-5	CASSYPLDDRADQPQHF	TGTGCCAGCAGTTACCCACTTGACGACAGGGCCGATCAGCCCCAGCATTTT
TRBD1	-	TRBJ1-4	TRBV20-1	CSALIQGARLFF	TGCAGTGCTTTAATTCAGGGGGCGAGACTGTTTTTT
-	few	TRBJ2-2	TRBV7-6	CASKDMRAGELFF	TGTGCCAGCAAAGATATGCGAGCCGGGGAGCTGTTTTTT
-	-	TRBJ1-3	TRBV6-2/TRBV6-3	CASTPALYGNTIYF	TGTGCCAGCACCCCCGCGTTATACGGAAACACCATATATTTT
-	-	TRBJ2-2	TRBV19	CASSRSGELFF	TGTGCCAGTAGTAGGAGCGGGGAGCTGTTTTTT
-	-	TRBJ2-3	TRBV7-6	CASSVWDFSSDTQYF	TGTGCCAGCAGCGTCTGGGACTTCAGTTCAGATACGCAGTATTTT
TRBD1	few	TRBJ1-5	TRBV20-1	CSASIGQVINSNQPQHF	TGCAGTGCTAGTATTGGACAGGTGATTAATAGCAATCAGCCCCAGCATTTT
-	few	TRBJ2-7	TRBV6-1	CASSEDYDSIPYSVEQYF	TGTGCCAGCAGTGAGGATTATGACTCGATACCCTATTCGGTTGAGCAGTACTTC
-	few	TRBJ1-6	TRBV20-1	CSAGQELESPLHF	TGCAGTGCTGGTCAGGAGTTAGAATCACCCCTCCACTTT
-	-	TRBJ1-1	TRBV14	CASSQDYTPPNTEAFF	TGTGCCAGCAGCCAAGATTATACTCCGCCGAACACTGAAGCTTTCTTT
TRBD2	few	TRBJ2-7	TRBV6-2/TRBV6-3	CASSYRGLAGNEQYF	TGTGCCAGCAGTTATCGAGGACTAGCGGGAAACGAGCAGTACTTC
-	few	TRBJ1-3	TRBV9	CASSVGSSLSGNTIYF	TGTGCCAGCAGCGTAGGCAGTTCCCTCTCTGGAAACACCATATATTTT
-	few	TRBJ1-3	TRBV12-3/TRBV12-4	CASDNRGNTIYF	TGTGCCAGCGATAATCGTGGAAACACCATATATTTT
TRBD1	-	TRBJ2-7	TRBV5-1	CASSLFETGVREQYF	TGCGCCAGCAGCTTGTTTGAGACAGGGGTCCGCGAGCAGTACTTC
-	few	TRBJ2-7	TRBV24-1	CATRVDRQVSYEQYF	TGTGCCACCAGGGTAGACAGGCAAGTCTCCTACGAGCAGTACTTC
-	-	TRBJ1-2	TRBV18	CASSPTDYGYTF	TGTGCCAGCTCACCGACGGACTATGGCTACACCTTC
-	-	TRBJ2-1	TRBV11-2	CASSSFVESPNEQFF	TGTGCCAGCAGCTCATTCGTAGAATCCCCCAATGAGCAGTTCTTC
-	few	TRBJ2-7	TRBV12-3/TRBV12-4	CASSWTAYEQYF	TGTGCCAGCAGTTGGACAGCCTACGAGCAGTACTTC
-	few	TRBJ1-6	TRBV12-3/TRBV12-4	CASSFAGWNNSPLHF	TGTGCCAGCAGTTTCGCAGGGTGGAATAATTCACCCCTCCACTTT
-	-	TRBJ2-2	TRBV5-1	CASSLTGPNTGELFF	TGCGCCAGCAGCTTGACGGGCCCGAACACCGGGGAGCTGTTTTTT
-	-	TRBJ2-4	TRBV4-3	CASSQDLGAQDIQYF	TGCGCCAGCAGCCAAGACTTGGGGGCGCAGGACATTCAGTACTTC
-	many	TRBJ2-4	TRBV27	CASSSQKTSRGRVAKNIQYF	TGTGCCAGCAGCTCTCAAAAGACTAGTCGGGGTCGCGTGGCCAAAAACATTCAGTACTTC
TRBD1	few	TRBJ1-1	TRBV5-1	CASSLVGTGVAEAFF	TGCGCCAGCAGCTTGGTAGGGACAGGGGTCGCTGAAGCTTTCTTT
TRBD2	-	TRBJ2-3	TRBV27	CASSPNGPSGRTDTQYF	TGTGCCAGCAGTCCAAATGGCCCTAGCGGGAGAACAGATACGCAGTATTTT
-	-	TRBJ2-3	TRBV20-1	CSARGGWGFSTDTQYF	TGCAGTGCGAGAGGGGGGTGGGGTTTTAGCACAGATACGCAGTATTTT
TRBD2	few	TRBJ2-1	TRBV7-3	CASSPRTSGRSSYNEQFF	TGTGCCAGCAGCCCCAGGACTAGCGGGCGGAGCTCCTACAATGAGCAGTTCTTC
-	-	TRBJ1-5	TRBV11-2	CASGGGPSQPQHF	TGTGCCTCCGGCGGCGGACCGTCTCAGCCCCAGCATTTT
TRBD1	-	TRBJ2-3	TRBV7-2	CASSFRGQGPSDTQYF	TGTGCCAGCAGCTTTCGGGGACAGGGGCCCTCAGATACGCAGTATTTT
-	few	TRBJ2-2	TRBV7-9	CASSLSGELFF	TGTGCCAGCAGCTTAAGCGGGGAGCTGTTTTTT
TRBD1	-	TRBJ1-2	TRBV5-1	CASKLSQGATGYTF	TGCGCCAGCAAACTCTCACAGGGGGCGACTGGCTACACCTTC